These 17 T cell receptor beta chains came from one sample sequenced in a study of beta chain features in type 1 diabetes. Whole-study findings and limits: Type 1 diabetes patients showed a moderate but significant shortening of TCRB CDR3s in all four CD4+ subsets.

Antigens of these TCRs are unknown. The isolated RNA, all of it, was reverse transcribed, so expressed TCRB transcripts were what got sequenced. The assay was immunoSEQ multiplex PCR, and TCRdb's table has in-frame clones only and misses some. The table records almost 350,000 clones, about a tenth of them present only once. Input material: central memory CD4+ T cells from blood. The origin of the receptors is a man aged 25 to 45 with type 1 diabetes.

This clone was found a few times. The rearrangement uses TRBV5-6 and TRBJ2-5, with no clear D. This CDR3 has 14 amino acids. With 2 bases removed from V and 4 bases from J, the gap between germline ends came to 12 bases. Germline-derived CDR1 and CDR2 are SGHDT and YYEEEE. The CDR3 bases are TGTGCCAGCAGCTTTTGGTCAGGTTTAGAGACCCAGTACTTC. Translating it yields CASSFWSGLETQYF. Supplemented by reference TRBV5-6 and TRBJ2-5, the full variable domain reads DAGVTQSPTHLIKTRGQQVTLRCSPKSGHDTVSWYQQALGQGPQFIFQYYEEEERQRGNFPDRFSGHQFPNYSSELNVNALLLGDSALYLCASSFWSGLETQYFGPGTRLLVL.

This clone was recorded a few times. V and J are TRBV2 and TRBJ2-3, with a weak D call TRBD1 (6 bases). The germline V gene has CDR1 SNHLY and CDR2 FYNNEI. The CDR3 is 14 amino acids. Trimming took 6 bases from V and 3 from J, leaving 13 bases between them. The CDR3 reads CASSPTGQTDTQYF. The CDR3 DNA reads as TGTGCCAGCAGCCCAACCGGACAGACAGATACGCAGTATTTT.

A note on this clone: One end of the junction is discordant with germline, which a read error may explain. The V and J genes are TRBV7-2 and TRBJ1-5; D is unclear. In germline, CDR1 is SGHTA, CDR2 FQGNSA. This CDR3 is 15 amino acids long. The CDR3 coding sequence is TGTGCCAGCATCTTAAAAACAGCTCTCAATCAGCCCCAGCATTTT. Its protein is CASILKTALNQPQHF. Combining the CDR3 with reference TRBV7-2 and TRBJ1-5 gives the whole variable domain GAGVSQSPSNKVTEKGKDVELRCDPISGHTALYWYRQSLGQGLEFLIYFQGNSAPDKSGLPSDRFSAERTGGSVSTLTIQRTQQEDSAVYLCASILKTALNQPQHFGDGTRLSIL.

The V gene is TRBV7-2, the J gene TRBJ1-2; 7 bases fit TRBD1. Germline V lookup: CDR1 SGHTA, CDR2 FQGNSA. V trimming: 1 base; J trimming: 0 bases; junction bases outside the gene matches: 14. The length of the CDR3 is 19 residues. In DNA form, the CDR3 reads TGTGCCAGCAGCTTAGTTCTTGACTTGACAGGGTTACCTAACTATGGCTACACCTTC. It is translated as CASSLVLDLTGLPNYGYTF.

In this sample, this clone turned up a few times. The chain is built from TRBV10-3 and TRBJ2-7; TRBD2 is a possible D gene (5 bases). Germline V lookup: CDR1 ENHRY, CDR2 SYGVKD. V gave up 2 bases and J gave up 0 bases, with 11 bases separating them. The CDR3 length is 15 residues. The CDR3 sequence is CAISELRETSYEQYF. CDR3 DNA: TGTGCCATCAGTGAGCTGAGGGAAACCTCCTACGAGCAGTACTTC.

The chain couples TRBV9 to TRBJ2-5; 9 bases map to TRBD2. V was clipped by 0 bases and J by 5 bases; unmatched bases: 14. Germline lookup yields CDR1 SGDLS and CDR2 YYNGEE. This CDR3 region has 18 residues. The CDR3 loop reads CASSVGGSGGTMVETQYF. CDR3 DNA sequence: TGTGCCAGCAGCGTAGGAGGTAGCGGGGGTACTATGGTGGAGACCCAGTACTTC.

The chain carries TRBV6-5 and TRBJ2-4; 8 positions agree with TRBD1. CDR1 is MNHEY, CDR2 SVGAGI, per germline. CDR3 size: 16 residues. V lost 4 bases and J lost 1; bases outside the gene matches: 6. The CDR3 sequence: CASSSARQGAKNIQYF. Written as DNA, the CDR3 is TGTGCCAGCAGTTCCGCGCGACAGGGGGCCAAAAACATTCAGTACTTC.

This clone was recorded a few times. The chain joins TRBV28 to TRBJ2-7; 8 bases fit TRBD1. After removal of 3 bases from V and 3 bases from J, the junction contained 7 bases not matched to a gene. The V gene's germline CDR1 is MDHEN and CDR2 SYDVKM. CDR3 length equals 15 residues. The CDR3: CASSLGQDRGYEQYF. The DNA of the CDR3 is TGTGCCAGCAGTTTGGGGCAAGACAGGGGCTACGAGCAGTACTTC.

The J gene is TRBJ2-5, the V gene TRBV29-1, with 9 bases aligning to TRBD2. Germline loops: CDR1 SQVTM, CDR2 ANQGSEA. This CDR3 comprises 14 residues. Trimming removed 4 bases from V and 1 base from J; junction bases left unmatched: 4. For the CDR3, the DNA is TGCAGCGTTGTCCCTAGCGGGGCCCAAGAGACCCAGTACTTC. Amino acids: CSVVPSGAQETQYF.

The genes are TRBV30 and TRBJ1-1; TRBD1 matches at 11 bases. CDR1 GTSNPN and CDR2 SVGIG come from the germline V gene (reference sequence). The CDR3 contains 12 residues. V was pared by 5 bases and J by 4 bases, with 0 bases of the junction left unmatched. CDR3 nucleotides: TGTGCCTGGGGACAGGGGGCCACTGAAGCTTTCTTT. Translated, it gives CAWGQGATEAFF.

The rearrangement joins TRBV18 to TRBJ2-3; 10 bases are shared with TRBD2. Per germline, CDR1 KGHSH and CDR2 LQKENI. The CDR3 length is 14 residues. V lost 8 bases, J lost 1 base, and 3 bases stayed unmatched. The CDR3 is CASETSGGTDTQYF. CDR3 DNA: TGTGCCAGCGAAACTAGCGGGGGCACAGATACGCAGTATTTT.

The CDR3 loop reads CASQRGHSSYEQYF. CDR3 bases: TGTGCCAGCCAAAGGGGACACTCCTCCTACGAGCAGTACTTC. V and J are TRBV11-2 and TRBJ2-7; tentative D call: TRBD1 (6 bases). CDR1 is SGHAT, CDR2 FQNNGV, per germline. This CDR3 has 14 residues. The V end was cut by 8 bases, the J end by 0 bases, with 14 bases between.

In its sample, this clone was seen a few times. The rearrangement links TRBV7-2 to TRBJ2-7, with 8 bases identical to TRBD2. Germline-derived CDR1 and CDR2 are SGHTA and FQGNSA. The CDR3 extends over 13 amino acids. V was clipped by 5 bases and J by 3 bases; unmatched bases: 3. The CDR3 here is CASSPTSGYEQYF. The CDR3 DNA sequence: TGTGCCAGCAGCCCCACTAGCGGCTACGAGCAGTACTTC.

CDR3 residues: CSVEGRGNRNTGELFF. The CDR3, as DNA: TGCAGCGTCGAGGGCAGGGGGAACAGGAACACCGGGGAGCTGTTTTTT. The chain uses TRBV29-1 and TRBJ2-2; 7 nucleotides line up with TRBD1. V trimming: 6 bases; J trimming: 1 base; junction bases outside the gene matches: 11. The CDR3 spans 16 residues. In germline, CDR1 is SQVTM, CDR2 ANQGSEA.

This clone was detected only a few times. The J gene is TRBJ2-1, the V gene TRBV10-1; 7 positions match TRBD2. The CDR3 is 14 residues long. Per the germline V gene, CDR1 is WNHNN and CDR2 is SYGVQD (reference sequence). V shed 4 bases, J shed 10 bases, and the junction held 10 bases outside the gene matches. DNA for the CDR3: TGCGCCAGCAGTGGGGTGCCCGGCGGGGGAGAGCAGTTCTTC. Its translation: CASSGVPGGGEQFF.

This chain joins TRBV18 and TRBJ1-2, with 10 bases aligning to TRBD1. Germline V gives CDR1 KGHSH, CDR2 LQKENI. V trimming: 3 bases; J trimming: 6 bases; junction bases outside the gene matches: 4. The CDR3 is 14 amino acids. DNA for the CDR3: TGTGCCAGCTCACCTACGGACAGGGGGAATGGCTACACCTTC. Translation: CASSPTDRGNGYTF. Filled out from reference TRBV18 and TRBJ1-2, the complete variable domain reads NAGVMQNPRHLVRRRGQEARLRCSPMKGHSHVYWYRQLPEEGLKFMVYLQKENIIDESGMPKERFSAEFPKEGPSILRIQQVVRGDSAAYFCASSPTDRGNGYTFGSGTRLTVV.

V and J are TRBV7-2 and TRBJ2-7; the D gene is possibly TRBD2 (5 bases). Germline V lookup: CDR1 SGHTA, CDR2 FQGNSA. The V and J ends lost 2 bases and 6 bases respectively, with 14 bases between them. CDR3 length: 14 residues. This CDR3 reads CASSLKPPGIEQYF. CDR3 nucleotide sequence: TGTGCCAGCAGCTTAAAGCCCCCGGGAATCGAGCAGTACTTC.